This TCR beta chain was captured by sequencing in a study of response to subunit inactivated influenza vaccine. Only a few counts were recorded for this clonotype. Germline V gives CDR1 MDHEN, CDR2 SYDVKM. This CDR3 is 14 amino acids long. Between the trimmed V and J ends, which lost 3 bases and 9 bases, there was a span of 15 bases. Using its own MiXCR run on the RT-PCR reads, TCRdb lists one record per CDR3 protein. The sample consists of roughly 710,000 distinct CDR3 sequences, around 15% of them appearing once. This material consisted of PBMCs from blood, taken approximately 15 days before vaccination. The genes are TRBV28 and TRBJ2-1, with unresolved D. This sequence originates from a man in his fifties or sixties who received an inactivated influenza vaccine. The CDR3 spells CASSLGWRRGEQFF. For the CDR3, the DNA is TGTGCCAGCAGTTTGGGCTGGCGTCGAGGTGAGCAGTTCTTC.